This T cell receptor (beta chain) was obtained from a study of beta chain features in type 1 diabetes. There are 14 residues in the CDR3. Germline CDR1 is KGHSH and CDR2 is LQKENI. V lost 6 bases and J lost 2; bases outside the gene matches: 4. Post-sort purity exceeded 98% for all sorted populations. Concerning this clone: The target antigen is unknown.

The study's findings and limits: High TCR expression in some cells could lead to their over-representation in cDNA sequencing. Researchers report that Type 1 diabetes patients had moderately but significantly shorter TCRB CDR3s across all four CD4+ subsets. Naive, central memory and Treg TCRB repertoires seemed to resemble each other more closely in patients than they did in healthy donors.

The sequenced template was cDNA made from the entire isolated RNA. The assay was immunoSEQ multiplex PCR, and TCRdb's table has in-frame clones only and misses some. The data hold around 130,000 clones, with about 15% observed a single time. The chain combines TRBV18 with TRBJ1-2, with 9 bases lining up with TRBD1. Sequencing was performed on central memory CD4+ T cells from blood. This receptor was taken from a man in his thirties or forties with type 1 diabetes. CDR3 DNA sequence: TGTGCCAGCTCCCCGGGACAGGGAAACTATGGCTACACCTTC. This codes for CASSPGQGNYGYTF.